The subject of this entry is one TCR beta chain. The CDR3 sequence is 15 residues long. J was trimmed by 5 bases and V by 3 bases; bases with no gene match: 6. Germline assignment: CDR1 MNHNS and CDR2 SASEGT. The sample comes from a study of immune cell composition in non-small cell lung cancer. Normal lung was sampled as far from the tumour as possible, at least 3 cm. Sequencing was performed with immunoSEQ multiplex PCR; in TCRdb, only in-frame clones are kept and a portion is missing. The data show just over 6,500 clones, with more than 70% seen just once and almost 6.5% held by the top ten. The TCR originated in a human donor with non-small cell lung cancer. Sequencing input: non-adjacent lung tissue. The chain links TRBV6-1 to TRBJ2-5, with TRBD1 matching over 10 bases. This CDR3 reads CASSETGTGDETQYF. CDR3 sequence (DNA): TGTGCCAGCAGTGAGACCGGGACAGGGGACGAGACCCAGTACTTC.